This T cell receptor (beta chain) emerged from a study of siplizumab effects on memory and regulatory T cells. The data were produced by immunoSEQ multiplex PCR, yet TCRdb's version contains in-frame clones alone and is incomplete. The repertoire holds about 120,000 clones, with around nine tenths as singletons. The J segment lost 3 bases and the V segment lost 4 bases, leaving 9 bases of the junction unmatched. CDR3 length: 15 residues. Germline lookup yields CDR1 SGHNT and CDR2 YYREEE (reference sequence). This TCR was sampled from a human donor in good health. The specimen was CD4+ T cells sorted from blood. The chain links TRBV5-4 to TRBJ2-7, with 8 positions matching TRBD1. The DNA of the CDR3 is TGTGCCAGCAGCCTGGGACAGGTGATCTTCTACGAGCAGTACTTC. Its translation is CASSLGQVIFYEQYF.